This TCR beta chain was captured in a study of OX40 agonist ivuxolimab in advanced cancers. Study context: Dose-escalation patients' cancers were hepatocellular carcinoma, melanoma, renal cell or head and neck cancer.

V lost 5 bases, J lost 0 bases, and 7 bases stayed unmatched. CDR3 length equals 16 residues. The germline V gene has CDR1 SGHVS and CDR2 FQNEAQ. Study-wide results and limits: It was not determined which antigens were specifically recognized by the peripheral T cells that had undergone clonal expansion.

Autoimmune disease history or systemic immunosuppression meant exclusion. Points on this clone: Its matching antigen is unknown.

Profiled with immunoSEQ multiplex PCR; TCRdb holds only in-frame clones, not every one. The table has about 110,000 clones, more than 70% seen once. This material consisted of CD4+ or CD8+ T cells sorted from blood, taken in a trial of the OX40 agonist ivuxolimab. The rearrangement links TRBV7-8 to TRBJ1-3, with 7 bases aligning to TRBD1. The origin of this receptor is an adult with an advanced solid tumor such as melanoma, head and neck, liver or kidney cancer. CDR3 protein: CASSATTGYSGNTIYF. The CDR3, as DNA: TGTGCCAGCAGCGCCACGACAGGGTACTCTGGAAACACCATATATTTT.